The present T cell receptor beta chain was sequenced within a study of cytomegalovirus exposure and HLA in healthy donors. As for this clone: Its antigen is unknown.

With 60 Vbeta and 13 Jbeta primers, the PCR was carried out. The repertoire was sequenced with immunoSEQ multiplex PCR; TCRdb's copy has only in-frame clones and lacks some. The sample has around 130,000 clones, roughly 9% seen once; the top ten hold 5% to 6.5%. The junction had 8 bases not matched to a gene; V was cut back by 7 bases and J by 4 bases. The CDR3 extends over 14 amino acids. The germline gives CDR1 MNHNS, CDR2 SASEGT. Study-wide findings and caveats: As a later analysis showed, a missense DCLRE1C variant was linked to trimming of TCR beta V- and J-genes. Further analysis, carried out later, found HLA-associated TCR beta chains more clonally expanded than equally common other chains.

This receptor was obtained from a woman aged 40 to 55 in good health and CMV-seropositive. V is TRBV6-1 and J is TRBJ1-1; 8 nucleotides match TRBD1. Sequenced material: PBMCs. For the CDR3, the DNA is TGTGCCAGCATTGGGCAGGGGGCGCGCACTGAAGCTTTCTTT. This gives the protein CASIGQGARTEAFF.